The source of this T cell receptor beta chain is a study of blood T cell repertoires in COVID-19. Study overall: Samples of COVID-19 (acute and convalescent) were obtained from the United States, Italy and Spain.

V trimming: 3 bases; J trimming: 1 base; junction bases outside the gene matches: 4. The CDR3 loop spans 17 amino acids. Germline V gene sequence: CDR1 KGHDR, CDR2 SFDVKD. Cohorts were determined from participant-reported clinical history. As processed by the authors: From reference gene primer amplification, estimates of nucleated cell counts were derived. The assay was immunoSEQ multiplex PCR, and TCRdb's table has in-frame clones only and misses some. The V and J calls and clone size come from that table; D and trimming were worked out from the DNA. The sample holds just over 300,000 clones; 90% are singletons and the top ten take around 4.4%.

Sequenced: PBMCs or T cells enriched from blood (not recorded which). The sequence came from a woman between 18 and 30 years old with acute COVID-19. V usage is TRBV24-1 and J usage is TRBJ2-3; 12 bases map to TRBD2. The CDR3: CATSDASGRAGTDTQYF. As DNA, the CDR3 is TGTGCCACCAGTGATGCTAGCGGGAGGGCCGGCACAGATACGCAGTATTTT.